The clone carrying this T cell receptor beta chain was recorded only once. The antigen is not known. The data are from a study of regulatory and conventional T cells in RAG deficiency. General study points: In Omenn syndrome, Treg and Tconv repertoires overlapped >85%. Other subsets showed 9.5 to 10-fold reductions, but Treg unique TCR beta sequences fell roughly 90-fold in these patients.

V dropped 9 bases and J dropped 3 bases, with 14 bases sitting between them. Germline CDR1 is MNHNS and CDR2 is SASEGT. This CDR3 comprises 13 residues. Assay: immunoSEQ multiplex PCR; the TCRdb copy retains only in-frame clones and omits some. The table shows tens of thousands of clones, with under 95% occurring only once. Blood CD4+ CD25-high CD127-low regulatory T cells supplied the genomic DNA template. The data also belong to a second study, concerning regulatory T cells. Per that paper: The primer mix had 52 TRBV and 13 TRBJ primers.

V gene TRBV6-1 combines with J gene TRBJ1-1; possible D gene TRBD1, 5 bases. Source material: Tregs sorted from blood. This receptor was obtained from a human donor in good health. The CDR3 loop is CASRFGADTEAFF. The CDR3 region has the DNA TGTGCCAGTCGTTTCGGGGCGGACACTGAAGCTTTCTTT.